The 29 T cell receptor beta chains presented below share a single source sample, sequenced in a study of cytomegalovirus exposure and HLA in healthy donors. The PCR contained 60 Vbeta and 13 Jbeta primers. Here immunoSEQ multiplex PCR was the method, and the copy in TCRdb shows in-frame clones only, minus some. The table lists 100,000 to 150,000 clones, approximately 85% of them singletons. The sequenced material came from PBMCs. The receptors were sampled from a boy younger than 18 in good health and CMV-seronegative.

The chain combines TRBV2 with TRBJ2-1; 7 bases line up with TRBD2. CDR3 length: 15 amino acids. The germline gives CDR1 SNHLY, CDR2 FYNNEI. V trimming: 11 bases; J trimming: 3 bases; junction bases outside the gene matches: 13. The CDR3 region has the DNA TGTGCCGGGGGGGAGAGGCTGTTCAGCTACAATGAGCAGTTCTTC. Protein product: CAGGERLFSYNEQFF.

The chain employs TRBV15 and TRBJ2-5, with a weak D call TRBD2 (5 bases). This CDR3 region has 14 residues. Germline-derived CDR1 and CDR2 are LNHNV and YYDKDF (reference sequence). V lost 1 base to trimming and J lost 2 bases, with 8 bases between them. The CDR3 DNA reads as TGTGCCACCAGCAGAGGACGGACTCAAGAGACCCAGTACTTC. This translates into CATSRGRTQETQYF.

The chain employs TRBV19 and TRBJ2-7; the D is unclear. With 3 bases removed from V and 2 bases from J, the gap between germline ends came to 8 bases. Germline V lookup: CDR1 LNHDA, CDR2 SQIVND (reference sequence). The CDR3 has 13 amino acids. In DNA form, the CDR3 reads TGTGCCAGTAGTATGGCTGACACCTACGAGCAGTACTTC. This sequence encodes CASSMADTYEQYF.

V usage is TRBV27 and J usage is TRBJ2-7; perhaps TRBD1 as D (5 bases). The length of the CDR3 is 12 residues. Germline CDR1 reads MNHEY; CDR2 reads SMNVEV (reference sequence). V gave up 7 bases and J gave up 6 bases, with 13 bases separating them. The CDR3 spells CASTTGHGEQYF. The CDR3 DNA reads TGTGCCAGCACCACCGGACACGGCGAGCAGTACTTC.

This rearrangement joins TRBV5-1 to TRBJ2-4, with D possibly TRBD2 on 6 matching bases. The V and J ends lost 4 bases and 0 bases respectively, with 8 bases between them. Germline CDR1 is SGHRS and CDR2 is YFSETQ. The CDR3 is 14 amino acids. CDR3 residues: CASSEGLAKNIQYF. In nucleotides, the CDR3 is TGCGCCAGCAGCGAGGGACTAGCCAAAAACATTCAGTACTTC.

The chain recombines TRBV9 with TRBJ1-5, with 7 nucleotides matching TRBD1. The V gene end was trimmed by 4 bases and the J gene end by 4 bases; junction bases not matched to a gene: 5. CDR1 SGDLS and CDR2 YYNGEE come from the germline V gene. The CDR3 has 14 amino acids. CDR3 coding DNA: TGTGCCAGCAGCCCCCCAGGGGGAAATCAGCCCCAGCATTTT. Translation gives CASSPPGGNQPQHF.

The chain joins TRBV5-8 to TRBJ2-7; the D is unclear. Looked up from germline, CDR1 is SGHTS and CDR2 is YDEGEE. The CDR3 has 11 residues. Between the trimmed V and J ends, which lost 0 bases and 7 bases, there was a span of 5 bases. CDR3: CASSLVQEQYF. In nucleotides, the CDR3 is TGTGCCAGCAGCTTGGTTCAAGAGCAGTACTTC.

This sequence joins TRBV19 and TRBJ2-7; TRBD1 might be the D (6 bases). CDR3 length equals 13 residues. Trimming shortened V by 4 bases and J by 2 bases, and 9 bases separated the two germline ends. Germline-derived CDR1 and CDR2 are LNHDA and SQIVND (reference sequence). CDR3 loop: CASSTGTTYEQYF. CDR3 nucleotide sequence: TGTGCCAGTAGTACCGGGACAACCTACGAGCAGTACTTC.

The genes are TRBV12-5 and TRBJ1-1; 10 nucleotides align to TRBD1. Germline V gene data show CDR1 as LGHNT and CDR2 as FRNRAP. Trimming at V came to 6 bases and at J to 1 base, leaving 2 bases not matched to a gene. This CDR3 is 14 amino acids long. CDR3 DNA: TGTGCTAGTGGCGGGGACAGGGGGAACACTGAAGCTTTCTTT. Translating it yields CASGGDRGNTEAFF. Together with reference TRBV12-5 and TRBJ1-1, the CDR3 gives the full variable domain: DARVTQTPRHKVTEMGQEVTMRCQPILGHNTVFWYRQTMMQGLELLAYFRNRAPLDDSGMPKDRFSAEMPDATLATLKIQPSEPRDSAVYFCASGGDRGNTEAFFGQGTRLTVV.

The chain links TRBV25-1 to TRBJ1-5; the match to TRBD1 covers 10 bases. V shed 3 bases, J shed 5 bases, and the junction held 7 bases outside the gene matches. The CDR3 sequence is 16 residues long. Germline CDR1 is MGHDK and CDR2 is SYGVNS. The chain's CDR3 is CASSDETGGLDQPQHF. In DNA form, the CDR3 reads TGTGCCAGCAGTGACGAGACAGGGGGCTTGGATCAGCCCCAGCATTTT. Combining the CDR3 with reference TRBV25-1 and TRBJ1-5 gives the whole variable domain EADIYQTPRYLVIGTGKKITLECSQTMGHDKMYWYQQDPGMELHLIHYSYGVNSTEKGDLSSESTVSRIRTEHFPLTLESARPSHTSQYLCASSDETGGLDQPQHFGDGTRLSIL.

This chain links TRBV4-3 with TRBJ2-7; D not resolved. V shed 0 bases and J shed 1 base, with 7 bases lying between them. Looked up from germline, CDR1 is LGHNA and CDR2 is YSLEER. The CDR3 is 14 amino acids. The CDR3 spells CASSQETESYEQYF. The CDR3 DNA reads TGCGCCAGCAGCCAAGAAACAGAGTCCTACGAGCAGTACTTC.

The gene calls are TRBV6-5 and TRBJ2-7; a weak D match, TRBD1 (5 bases). Germline lookup yields CDR1 MNHEY and CDR2 SVGAGI. V lost 3 bases and J lost 2, with 14 bases in between. The CDR3 spans 15 residues. The CDR3 DNA reads as TGTGCCAGCAGTTATATCGTAGACAGCACCTACGAGCAGTACTTC. Amino acids: CASSYIVDSTYEQYF.

This clone was counted a few times. This chain links TRBV6-6 with TRBJ2-7, with D hard to call. Deletions cut 2 bases from V and 0 bases from J, with 8 bases between. Germline V gene lookup returns CDR1 MNHNY and CDR2 SVGAGI (reference sequence). The CDR3 totals 14 residues. In DNA, the CDR3 is TGTGCCAGCAGTTACGGCCTCATCTCCTACGAGCAGTACTTC. Translation: CASSYGLISYEQYF.

The sample holds one count of this clone. The chain has TRBV27 and TRBJ2-3; 7 nucleotides align to TRBD2. CDR3 length equals 18 residues. CDR1 is MNHEY, CDR2 SMNVEV, per germline (reference sequence). Germline trimming cut 3 bases from V and 3 bases from J; bases unmatched to any gene: 15. CDR3 DNA sequence: TGTGCCAGCAGTTTTGAGGTGTCTAGCGGTTTCGAGACAGATACGCAGTATTTT. Encoded protein: CASSFEVSSGFETDTQYF.

The rearrangement uses TRBV29-1 and TRBJ2-7; TRBD2 might be the D (6 bases). CDR1 is SQVTM and CDR2 is ANQGSEA in the germline V gene. The CDR3 extends over 12 amino acids. V was cut by 7 bases and J by 6 bases, with 16 bases left in between. CDR3 protein: CSATVGRSEQYF. For the CDR3, the DNA is TGCAGCGCCACCGTGGGGAGGAGCGAGCAGTACTTC.

V usage is TRBV12-5 and J usage is TRBJ1-3; D is unresolved. The germline V and J ends were trimmed by 4 bases and 8 bases, with 21 bases remaining between them. The length of the CDR3 is 16 residues. CDR1 LGHNT and CDR2 FRNRAP come from the germline V gene. Written as DNA, the CDR3 is TGTGCTAGTGGTTCCGGGGTAGGGCCCCGTTCGGACACCATATATTTT. It codes for CASGSGVGPRSDTIYF.

CDR3 coding DNA: TGTGCCAGCAGCCAGGGCGGGGGGGCCACAGATACGCAGTATTTT. The encoded protein is CASSQGGGATDTQYF. This chain links TRBV4-2 with TRBJ2-3, with TRBD2 identical over 9 bases. Germline-derived CDR1 and CDR2 are LGHNA and YNFKEQ. CDR3 size: 15 residues. The ends lost 3 bases at V and 2 bases at J; junction bases unmatched: 3.

V is TRBV5-1 and J is TRBJ2-1, with 8 positions matching TRBD1. Germline V lookup: CDR1 SGHRS, CDR2 YFSETQ. After removal of 2 bases from V and 3 bases from J, the junction contained 13 bases not matched to a gene. The CDR3 loop spans 18 amino acids. CDR3 DNA: TGCGCCAGCAGCTTAGACCCTCAGGGGGCTGTGGGCTACAATGAGCAGTTCTTC. It encodes CASSLDPQGAVGYNEQFF. The complete variable domain, with remaining parts taken from reference TRBV5-1 and TRBJ2-1, reads KAGVTQTPRYLIKTRGQQVTLSCSPISGHRSVSWYQQTPGQGLQFLFEYFSETQRNKGNFPGRFSGRQFSNSRSEMNVSTLELGDSALYLCASSLDPQGAVGYNEQFFGPGTRLTVL.

This chain links TRBV19 with TRBJ1-5, with 10 bases aligning to TRBD1. The germline gives CDR1 LNHDA, CDR2 SQIVND (reference sequence). V shed 3 bases, J shed 6 bases, and the junction held 5 bases outside the gene matches. The CDR3 has 15 amino acids. The CDR3 DNA reads as TGTGCCAGTAGTATCCCGGGACAGGGGTTTCAGCCCCAGCATTTT. Its translation: CASSIPGQGFQPQHF.

This clone was observed a single time. V usage is TRBV4-2 and J usage is TRBJ2-5; 7 bases are a match to TRBD2. Trimming cost V 0 bases and J 5 bases; bases outside gene matches: 15. The CDR3 spans 18 residues. Germline V CDR1 and CDR2: LGHNA, YNFKEQ. DNA of the CDR3: TGTGCCAGCAGCCAAGAGCGCAGAGGGTCTACGGGAGGTGAGACCCAGTACTTC. This encodes CASSQERRGSTGGETQYF.

This chain connects TRBV4-2 to TRBJ1-1, with 12 nucleotides matching TRBD1. Germline values: CDR1 LGHNA, CDR2 YNFKEQ. V lost 2 bases and J lost 9; bases outside the gene matches: 7. This CDR3 is 15 amino acids long. CDR3 nucleotides: TGTGCCAGCAGCCAACTTAGGGGACAGGGGGCCAAAGCTTTCTTT. It yields the protein CASSQLRGQGAKAFF.

The CDR3 DNA reads TGTGCCAGCAGTTACTCGTACAGAGTGAACACTGAAGCTTTCTTT. It translates to CASSYSYRVNTEAFF. The chain joins TRBV6-5 to TRBJ1-1, with no clear D. The CDR3 is 15 amino acids. Germline loops: CDR1 MNHEY, CDR2 SVGAGI. V was shortened by 0 bases and J by 0 bases, with 8 bases between the two germline ends.

The chain joins TRBV7-2 to TRBJ1-2; TRBD1 agrees at 7 bases. CDR3 length: 13 residues. Losses at the gene ends were 2 bases for V and 8 bases for J; bases not matched to a gene: 5. Germline V gene sequence: CDR1 SGHTA, CDR2 FQGNSA. Here the CDR3 reads CASSLSQGGGYTF. In DNA form, the CDR3 reads TGTGCCAGCAGCTTATCCCAGGGGGGCGGCTACACCTTC.

The J gene is TRBJ2-1, the V gene TRBV7-9; 7 bases fit TRBD1. Germline loops: CDR1 SEHNR, CDR2 FQNEAQ (reference sequence). CDR3 length equals 15 residues. V dropped 4 bases and J dropped 0; count of bases not matched to a gene: 3. The CDR3 protein is CASSSRTGSYNEQFF. The CDR3 bases are TGTGCCAGCAGCTCCCGGACAGGCTCCTACAATGAGCAGTTCTTC.

V is TRBV29-1 and J is TRBJ2-7; 11 positions agree with TRBD1. Per germline, CDR1 SQVTM and CDR2 ANQGSEA. V was pared by 2 bases and J by 5 bases, with 8 bases of the junction left unmatched. There are 15 residues in the CDR3. Written as DNA, the CDR3 is TGCAGCGTTGAACGCTGGGGACAGGGGGATAACGAGCAGTACTTC. Its translation: CSVERWGQGDNEQYF.

The V and J genes are TRBV9 and TRBJ1-6, with D possibly TRBD1 on 5 matching bases. Deletions cut 3 bases from V and 9 bases from J, with 19 bases between. Germline assignment: CDR1 SGDLS and CDR2 YYNGEE. The CDR3 totals 16 residues. The CDR3 here is CASSARGQTSGSPLHF. Here the CDR3 DNA reads TGTGCCAGCAGCGCCAGAGGACAAACCTCGGGTTCACCCCTCCACTTT.

The V call is TRBV19, the J call TRBJ2-5, with TRBD2 identical over 7 bases. Germline values: CDR1 LNHDA, CDR2 SQIVND (reference sequence). The CDR3 length is 13 residues. With 4 bases clipped from V and 2 bases from J, the junction kept 1 base outside the gene matches. The CDR3 reads CASSNGGQETQYF. CDR3 coding DNA: TGTGCCAGTAGTAACGGGGGGCAAGAGACCCAGTACTTC.

This clone was found a few times. One end of the junction is discordant with germline, which a read error may explain. The chain couples TRBV7-9 to TRBJ1-2, with D possibly being TRBD1 (6 bases). CDR3 length: 14 amino acids. Germline CDR1 reads SEHNR; CDR2 reads FQNEAQ (reference sequence). CDR3 coding DNA: TGTTCCAGCAGCTTAGGGCAGGGGAACTATGGCTACACCTTC. This codes for CSSSLGQGNYGYTF.

The chain combines TRBV30 with TRBJ2-2; D call uncertain. The CDR3 covers 17 residues. Germline-derived CDR1 and CDR2 are GTSNPN and SVGIG (reference sequence). Between the trimmed V and J ends, which lost 4 bases and 4 bases, there was a span of 22 bases. In nucleotides, the CDR3 is TGTGCCTGGACGCGGCTATCCCCCACGATGGGCACCGGGGAGCTGTTTTTT. Translation gives CAWTRLSPTMGTGELFF.